One T cell receptor beta chain is described in this entry. Its antigen is undetermined. This specimen belongs to a study of spatial heterogeneity in lung cancer. Background on the study: Among detected sequences, beta-chain ones consistently exceeded alpha-chain ones in number.

V was trimmed by 8 bases and J by 4 bases, leaving 8 bases between them. The CDR3 is 11 amino acids. The germline gives CDR1 ENHRY, CDR2 SYGVKD. Sample time point: sample taken at primary tumor resection. Study outcomes and limitations: Tracking of tumor mutation counts was seen in expanded intratumoral alpha and beta TCR counts.

TCRdb independently ran MiXCR on the 5' RACE reads; one entry per CDR3 protein. The sample carries several thousand distinct CDR3 sequences, 25% to 30% recorded once. V usage is TRBV10-3 and J usage is TRBJ2-5; D unresolved. The sequence was collected from a female donor with early-stage non-small cell lung cancer. The input for sequencing was lung tumor tissue, taken at surgery. CDR3 in amino acids: CAIGQRETQYF. CDR3 DNA: TGTGCCATCGGGCAGAGAGAGACCCAGTACTTC.